The next 18 T cell receptor beta chains were all read from a single sample in a study of shared clonotypes between healthy human individuals. Sequencing used immunoSEQ multiplex PCR; TCRdb keeps in-frame clones, though not all of them. The sample includes about 500,000 clones, approximately 80% of them seen just once. Sequencing was carried out using PBMCs. The origin of the receptors is a woman aged 40 to 50 in good health. Some clones in this sample may be carry-over from other donors' samples.

This clone was recorded a few times. V usage is TRBV21-1 and J usage is TRBJ2-7; TRBD1 was called by the table and not checked on the DNA. TRBV21-1 has pseudogene status. This CDR3 has 17 residues. The CDR3 region is CASSTPTRLDRGREQYF. Here the CDR3 DNA reads TGTGCCAGCAGCACCCCCACCCGCCTGGACAGGGGGCGCGAGCAGTACTTC.

The chain employs TRBV11-2 and TRBJ1-2; D gene unclear. Per the germline V gene, CDR1 is SGHAT and CDR2 is FQNNGV. The CDR3 has 13 residues. Trimming stripped 7 bases from V and 6 bases from J, with 15 bases between. The CDR3 here is CASNKGEPDGYTF. DNA for the CDR3: TGTGCCAGCAATAAGGGAGAACCAGATGGCTACACCTTC. The entire variable domain, with the rest obtained from reference TRBV11-2 and TRBJ1-2, is as follows: EAGVAQSPRYKIIEKRQSVAFWCNPISGHATLYWYQQILGQGPKLLIQFQNNGVVDDSQLPKDRFSAERLKGVDSTLKIQPAKLEDSAVYLCASNKGEPDGYTFGSGTRLTVV.

CDR3 loop: CASSMWRGTTNEKLFF. The CDR3 region has the DNA TGTGCCAGTAGTATGTGGCGGGGGACAACTAATGAAAAACTGTTTTTT. V is TRBV19 and J is TRBJ1-4, with D tentatively TRBD1 (5 bases). V was pared by 3 bases and J by 0 bases, with 11 bases between. Germline assignment: CDR1 LNHDA and CDR2 SQIVND (reference sequence). This CDR3 spans 16 amino acids.

The chain recombines TRBV29-1 with TRBJ2-7; 9 nucleotides match TRBD1. The ends lost 7 bases at V and 3 bases at J; junction bases unmatched: 7. The CDR3 contains 13 residues. Germline lookup yields CDR1 SQVTM and CDR2 ANQGSEA. This chain's CDR3 is CSAQGQGYYEQYF. CDR3 sequence (DNA): TGCAGCGCCCAGGGACAGGGTTACTACGAGCAGTACTTC.

The chain joins TRBV19 to TRBJ2-2; 10 positions match TRBD1. V gave up 3 bases and J gave up 6 bases; unmatched junction bases: 7. CDR3 length: 16 residues. CDR1 and CDR2 (germline): LNHDA, SQIVND (reference sequence). This CDR3 reads CASSMLGDRGAGELFF. The CDR3 nucleotides read TGTGCCAGTAGTATGTTAGGGGACAGGGGTGCCGGGGAGCTGTTTTTT. Together with reference TRBV19 and TRBJ2-2, the CDR3 gives the full variable domain: DGGITQSPKYLFRKEGQNVTLSCEQNLNHDAMYWYRQDPGQGLRLIYYSQIVNDFQKGDIAEGYSVSREKKESFPLTVTSAQKNPTAFYLCASSMLGDRGAGELFFGEGSRLTVL.

As concerns this clone: This sample also contains other DNA sequences that code for the same CDR3. The genes are TRBV6-6 and TRBJ1-1; D not certain. This CDR3 has 12 residues. Germline CDR1 and CDR2: MNHNY and SVGAGI (reference sequence). Trimming took off 3 bases at V and 3 bases at J, with 5 bases between the two ends. The CDR3 bases are TGTGCCAGCAGTTATGGTGACACTGAAGCTTTCTTT. This translates into CASSYGDTEAFF.

The genes are TRBV7-2 and TRBJ2-7; D unresolved. Looked up from germline, CDR1 is SGHTA and CDR2 is FQGNSA. The V gene lost 5 bases and the J gene lost 0 bases, with 5 bases spanning the gap. This CDR3 is 12 amino acids long. CDR3 loop: CASSRNSYEQYF. CDR3 coding DNA: TGTGCCAGCAGCAGGAACTCCTACGAGCAGTACTTC.

V gene TRBV5-4 combines with J gene TRBJ2-5; D tentatively fits TRBD1 or TRBD2 (5 bases each). The length of the CDR3 is 16 residues. Germline assignment: CDR1 SGHNT and CDR2 YYREEE (reference sequence). Trimming removed 4 bases from V and 4 bases from J, with 20 bases in between. The DNA for the CDR3 is TGTGCCAGCAGCACCTCAAGGGGACCGGGCGGAGAGACCCAGTACTTC. It codes for CASSTSRGPGGETQYF.

This clone was seen a handful of times. V is TRBV27 and J is TRBJ1-2; a possible D gene is TRBD1 (5 bases). Looked up from germline, CDR1 is MNHEY and CDR2 is SMNVEV (reference sequence). The length of the CDR3 is 13 residues. Between the trimmed V and J ends, which lost 6 bases and 6 bases, there was a span of 14 bases. CDR3 amino acids: CASSPHEGNGYTF. The CDR3, as DNA: TGTGCCAGCAGCCCCCACGAGGGGAATGGCTACACCTTC.

This clone has only one observation. The J gene is TRBJ2-1, the V gene TRBV2; D possibly corresponds to TRBD2 (6 bases). The germline gives CDR1 SNHLY, CDR2 FYNNEI. This CDR3 comprises 13 residues. V dropped 6 bases and J dropped 4 bases, with 10 bases sitting between them. This chain's CDR3 is CASSPGLYNEQFF. The CDR3 DNA reads TGTGCCAGCAGCCCGGGACTTTACAATGAGCAGTTCTTC. Full variable domain (missing parts from reference TRBV2 and TRBJ2-1): EPEVTQTPSHQVTQMGQEVILRCVPISNHLYFYWYRQILGQKVEFLVSFYNNEISEKSEIFDDQFSVERPDGSNFTLKIRSTKLEDSAMYFCASSPGLYNEQFFGPGTRLTVL.

This chain joins TRBV28 and TRBJ2-2; TRBD2 matches at 8 bases. CDR1 and CDR2 from the germline V gene are MDHEN and SYDVKM. This CDR3 region has 16 residues. Trimming at V came to 6 bases and at J to 5 bases, leaving 11 bases not matched to a gene. CDR3: CASSPGSQRETGELFF. The DNA for the CDR3 is TGTGCCAGCAGCCCAGGTTCCCAGCGGGAGACCGGGGAGCTGTTTTTT.

The chain combines TRBV7-2 with TRBJ1-2; no reliable D call. Deletions cut 1 base from V and 7 bases from J, with 13 bases between. There are 14 residues in the CDR3. Germline CDR1 is SGHTA and CDR2 is FQGNSA. The CDR3 bases are TGTGCCAGCAGCTTAGGCGAGGGTTTGGGTGGCTACACCTTC. As protein: CASSLGEGLGGYTF.

This clone was seen just once. Relative to the germline gene, one junction end is altered; a read error may explain this. The gene calls are TRBV19 and TRBJ2-7; TRBD1 matches at 7 bases. The CDR3 extends over 13 amino acids. From germline, CDR1 is LNHDA and CDR2 SQIVND (reference sequence). The CDR3 DNA sequence: TGTGCCAGTAGCCGACAGGGCTCCTACGGGCAGTACTTC. It translates to CASSRQGSYGQYF.

This clone was seen many times. V gene TRBV13 combines with J gene TRBJ2-1, with 12 bases fitting TRBD2. The germline CDR1 and CDR2 sequences are PRHDT and FYEKMQ (reference sequence). The CDR3 is made up of 17 amino acids. Trimming at V came to 1 base and at J to 9 bases, leaving 10 bases not matched to a gene. CDR3 sequence: CASSLEVLAGGSSEQFF. The CDR3, as DNA: TGTGCCAGCAGCTTAGAGGTGCTAGCGGGAGGGTCGAGTGAGCAGTTCTTC. The full variable domain, completed using reference TRBV13 and TRBJ2-1, is AAGVIQSPRHLIKEKRETATLKCYPIPRHDTVYWYQQGPGQDPQFLISFYEKMQSDKGSIPDRFSAQQFSDYHSELNMSSLELGDSALYFCASSLEVLAGGSSEQFFGPGTRLTVL.

The chain's CDR3 is CSIRDSFYEQYF. The CDR3 region has the DNA TGCAGCATCCGGGACTCATTCTACGAGCAGTACTTC. The chain carries TRBV29-1 and TRBJ2-7, with D possibly being TRBD2 (6 bases). Germline V gene data show CDR1 as SQVTM and CDR2 as ANQGSEA. The CDR3 covers 12 residues. The V and J ends lost 8 bases and 3 bases respectively, with 14 bases between them.

V usage is TRBV5-1 and J usage is TRBJ2-7; the D is unclear. CDR1 SGHRS and CDR2 YFSETQ come from the germline V gene. V gave up 4 bases and J gave up 0 bases, with 11 bases separating them. The CDR3 loop spans 14 amino acids. The CDR3 here is CASSRGVSSYEQYF. In DNA form, the CDR3 reads TGCGCCAGCAGCCGCGGTGTCAGCTCCTACGAGCAGTACTTC.

V is TRBV7-2 and J is TRBJ2-5; 8 bases align to TRBD2. The CDR3 consists of 13 residues. Germline lookup yields CDR1 SGHTA and CDR2 FQGNSA. The trim removed 6 bases at V and 5 bases at J, leaving 5 bases unmatched. CDR3 protein: CASSERELETQYF. The CDR3 DNA reads TGTGCCAGCAGTGAGCGGGAGCTGGAGACCCAGTACTTC.

This clone showed up just a few times. The J gene is TRBJ1-5, the V gene TRBV6-5; D may be TRBD1 (6 bases). Germline-derived CDR1 and CDR2 are MNHEY and SVGAGI. The germline V and J ends were trimmed by 6 bases and 3 bases, with 12 bases remaining between them. This CDR3 contains 14 residues. CDR3 loop: CASSSGQYNQPQHF. The CDR3 DNA reads TGTGCCAGCAGCTCCGGACAGTACAATCAGCCCCAGCATTTT.